The TCR beta chain under discussion was sequenced for a study (dated by TCRdb to the mid-2010s). Regarding the complete study: The study set out to test whether tumor-infiltrating Tregs in breast cancer get recruited from blood Tregs or are instead converted in situ from other CD4+ T cell subsets. The paper as a whole reports these results and caveats: In terms of TCR gene usage, tumor memory CD4+ T cells clustered together with blood and lymph node memory CD4+ cells, as well as with lymph node naive CD4+ cells. The greatest overlap of tumor-infiltrating Treg TCR alpha and beta sequences was observed with tumor naive CD4+ T cells, followed by blood naive CD4+ T cells. Rather than covering whole repertoires, validation in the larger cohort was restricted to a single TCR beta V-J rearrangement.

Comment on this clonotype: Its antigen has not been determined. A read error may account for a junction end that differs from germline.

Amplification of full-length TCR variable regions was done by 5' RACE PCR using constant-region reverse primers, and this step was followed by semi-nested PCR with Nested Universal Primer A. The ReliaPrep RNA Cell Miniprep System was used to extract total RNA, which was then reverse transcribed into 5'RACE-ready cDNA with the SMARTer RACE 5'/3' Kit. An Illumina MiSeq was used to sequence the full-length TCR alpha and beta libraries, which had been barcoded with multiplex adaptors. In the source study's methods: Sequencing data were pooled across the five patients for each of nine subset-tissue groups and compared by unsupervised clustering of TCR gene usage. Repertoire similarity was calculated with the Morisita-Horn index, weighting shared sequences by their contribution to each repertoire. TCRdb itself trimmed the public reads at Q25 with fastp, ran MiXCR and retained productive beta chains. Rows with one shared CDR3 protein collapse into an entry with the most common genes and DNA. The V and J calls and clone size come from TCRdb's table, not from the authors' own analysis. The sample includes approximately 50,000 distinct CDR3 sequences, with roughly 20% observed a single time. Together, the top ten hold 2.5% to 3.5% of the sample.

The CDR3 runs 14 residues from the cysteine to the phenylalanine. Only the CDR3 region is kept as DNA, spanning 42 bases read in frame from base 1. Sequences SEHNR (CDR1) and FQNEAQ (CDR2) are obtained from the germline V gene (reference sequence). Cells that were CD4+CD25+CD127-/low were the ones isolated as Tregs. Tregs, naive and memory CD4+ T cells from tumor, blood and ipsilateral draining lymph nodes of 5 or 6 breast cancer patients underwent full-length TCR alpha and beta sequencing. Tumor tissue and lymph nodes from ipsilateral axillary dissection were perfused with PBS, minced and digested with collagenase I and hyaluronidase. Sorted cell populations were confirmed by FACS to exceed 90% purity.

Sequences were obtained from tumor-infiltrating Tregs sorted from the breast tumor. Here the chain combines TRBV7-9 and TRBJ1-1; the D gene cannot be resolved reliably. This sequence was found in a female donor with breast cancer. In nucleotides, the sequence is TGTGCCGGCAGCTTAGGTGAAGTGAACACTGAAGCTTTCTTT. Its protein reads: CAGSLGEVNTEAFF.